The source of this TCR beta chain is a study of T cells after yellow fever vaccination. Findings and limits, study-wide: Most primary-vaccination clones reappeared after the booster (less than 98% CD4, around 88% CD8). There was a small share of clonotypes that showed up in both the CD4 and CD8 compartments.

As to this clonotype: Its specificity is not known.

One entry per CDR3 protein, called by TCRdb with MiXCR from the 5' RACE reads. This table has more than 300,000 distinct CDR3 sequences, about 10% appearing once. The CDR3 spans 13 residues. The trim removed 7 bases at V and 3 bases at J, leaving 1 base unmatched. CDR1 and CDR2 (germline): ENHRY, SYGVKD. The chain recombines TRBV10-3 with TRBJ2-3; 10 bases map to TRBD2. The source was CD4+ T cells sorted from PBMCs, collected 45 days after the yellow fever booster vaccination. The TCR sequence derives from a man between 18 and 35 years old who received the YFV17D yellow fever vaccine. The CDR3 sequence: CAITLAGTDTQYF. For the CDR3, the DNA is TGTGCCATCACACTAGCGGGGACAGATACGCAGTATTTT.